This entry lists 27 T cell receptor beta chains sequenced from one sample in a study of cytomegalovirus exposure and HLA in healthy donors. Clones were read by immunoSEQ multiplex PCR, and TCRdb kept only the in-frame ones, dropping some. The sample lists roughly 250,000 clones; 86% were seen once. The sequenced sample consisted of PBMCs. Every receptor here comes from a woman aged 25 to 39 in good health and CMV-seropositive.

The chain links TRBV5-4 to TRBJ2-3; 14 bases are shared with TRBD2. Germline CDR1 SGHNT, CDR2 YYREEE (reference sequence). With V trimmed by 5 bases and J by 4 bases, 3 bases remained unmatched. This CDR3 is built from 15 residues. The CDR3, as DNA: TGTGCCAGCAGGCAGACTAGCGGGAGGGCAGATACGCAGTATTTT. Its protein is CASRQTSGRADTQYF.

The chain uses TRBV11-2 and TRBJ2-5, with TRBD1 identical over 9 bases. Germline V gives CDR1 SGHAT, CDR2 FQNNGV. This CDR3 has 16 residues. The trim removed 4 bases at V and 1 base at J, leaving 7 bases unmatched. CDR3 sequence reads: CASSSMTGGIQETQYF. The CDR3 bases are TGTGCCAGCAGCTCAATGACAGGGGGGATCCAAGAGACCCAGTACTTC.

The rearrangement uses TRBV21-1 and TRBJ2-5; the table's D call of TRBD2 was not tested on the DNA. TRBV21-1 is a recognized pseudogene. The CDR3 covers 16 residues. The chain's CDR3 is CASRKGSGYPGETQYF. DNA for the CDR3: TGTGCCAGCAGAAAAGGAAGTGGGTATCCGGGGGAGACCCAGTACTTC.

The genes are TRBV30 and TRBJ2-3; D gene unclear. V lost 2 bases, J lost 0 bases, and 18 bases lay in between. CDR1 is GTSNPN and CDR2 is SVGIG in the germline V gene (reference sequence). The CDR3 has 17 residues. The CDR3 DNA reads TGTGCCTGGAGTCCACCAATCGAGACACAAAGCACAGATACGCAGTATTTT. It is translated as CAWSPPIETQSTDTQYF.

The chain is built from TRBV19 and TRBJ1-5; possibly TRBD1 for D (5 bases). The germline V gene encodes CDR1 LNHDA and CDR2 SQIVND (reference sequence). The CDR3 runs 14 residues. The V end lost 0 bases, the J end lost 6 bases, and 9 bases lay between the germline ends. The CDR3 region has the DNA TGTGCCAGTAGTATAGATGGGGCCGGTCAGCCCCAGCATTTT. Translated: CASSIDGAGQPQHF.

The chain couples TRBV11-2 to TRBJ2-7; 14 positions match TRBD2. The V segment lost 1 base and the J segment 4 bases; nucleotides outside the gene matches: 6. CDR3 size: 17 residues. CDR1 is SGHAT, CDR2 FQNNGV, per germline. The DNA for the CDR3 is TGTGCCAGCAGCTTAGGGGGACTAGCGGGAGAGATTTACGAGCAGTACTTC. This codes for CASSLGGLAGEIYEQYF.

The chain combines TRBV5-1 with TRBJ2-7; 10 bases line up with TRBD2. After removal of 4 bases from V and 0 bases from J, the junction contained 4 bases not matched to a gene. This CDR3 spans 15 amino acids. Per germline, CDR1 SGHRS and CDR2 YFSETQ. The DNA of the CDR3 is TGCGCCAGCAGCAAAGCGGGAGGGTACTCCTACGAGCAGTACTTC. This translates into CASSKAGGYSYEQYF. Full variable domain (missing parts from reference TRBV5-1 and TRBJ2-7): KAGVTQTPRYLIKTRGQQVTLSCSPISGHRSVSWYQQTPGQGLQFLFEYFSETQRNKGNFPGRFSGRQFSNSRSEMNVSTLELGDSALYLCASSKAGGYSYEQYFGPGTRLTVT.

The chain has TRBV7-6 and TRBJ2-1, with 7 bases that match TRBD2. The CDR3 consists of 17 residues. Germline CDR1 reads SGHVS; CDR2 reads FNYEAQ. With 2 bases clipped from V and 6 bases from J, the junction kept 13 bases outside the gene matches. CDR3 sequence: CASSLSPGLVLSNEQFF. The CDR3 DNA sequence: TGTGCCAGCAGCTTATCCCCCGGACTAGTCCTTTCCAATGAGCAGTTCTTC. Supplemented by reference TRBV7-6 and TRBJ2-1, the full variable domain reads GAGVSQSPRYKVTKRGQDVALRCDPISGHVSLYWYRQALGQGPEFLTYFNYEAQQDKSGLPNDRFSAERPEGSISTLTIQRTEQRDSAMYRCASSLSPGLVLSNEQFFGPGTRLTVL.

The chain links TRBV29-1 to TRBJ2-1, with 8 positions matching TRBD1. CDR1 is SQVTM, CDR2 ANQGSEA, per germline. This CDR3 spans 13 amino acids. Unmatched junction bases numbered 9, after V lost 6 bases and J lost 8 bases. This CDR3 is CSVDRTGRDEQFF. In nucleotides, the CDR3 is TGCAGCGTCGATAGGACAGGGCGGGATGAGCAGTTCTTC.

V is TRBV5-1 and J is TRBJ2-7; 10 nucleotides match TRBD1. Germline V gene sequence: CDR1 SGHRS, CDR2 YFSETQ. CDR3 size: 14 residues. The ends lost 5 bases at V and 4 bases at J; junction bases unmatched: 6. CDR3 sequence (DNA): TGCGCCAGCAGTAACAGACAGGGGGCATACGAGCAGTACTTC. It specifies CASSNRQGAYEQYF.

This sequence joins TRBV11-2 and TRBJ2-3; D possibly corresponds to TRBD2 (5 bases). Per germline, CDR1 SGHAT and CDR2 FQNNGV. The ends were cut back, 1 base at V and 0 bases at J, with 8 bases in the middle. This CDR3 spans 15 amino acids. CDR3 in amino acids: CASSLVGLSTDTQYF. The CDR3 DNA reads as TGTGCCAGCAGCTTAGTCGGACTTAGCACAGATACGCAGTATTTT.

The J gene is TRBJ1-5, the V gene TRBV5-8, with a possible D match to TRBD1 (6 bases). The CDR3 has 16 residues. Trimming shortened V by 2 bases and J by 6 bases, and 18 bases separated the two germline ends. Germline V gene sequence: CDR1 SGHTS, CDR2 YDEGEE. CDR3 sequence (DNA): TGTGCCAGCAGCTTATTGGGGGGGGCGGGAGGTCAGCCCCAGCATTTT. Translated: CASSLLGGAGGQPQHF.

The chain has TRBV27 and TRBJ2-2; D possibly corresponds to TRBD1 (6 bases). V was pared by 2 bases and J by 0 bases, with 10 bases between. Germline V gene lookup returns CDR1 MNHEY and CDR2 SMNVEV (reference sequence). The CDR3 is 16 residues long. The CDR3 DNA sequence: TGTGCCAGCAGTTTAAACAGGGATACGAACACCGGGGAGCTGTTTTTT. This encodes CASSLNRDTNTGELFF.

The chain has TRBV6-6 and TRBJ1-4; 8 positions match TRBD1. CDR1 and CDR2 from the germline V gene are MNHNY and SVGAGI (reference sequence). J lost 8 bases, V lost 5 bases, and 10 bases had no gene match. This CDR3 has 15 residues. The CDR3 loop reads CASSQRQGRGEKLFF. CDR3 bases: TGTGCCAGCAGTCAGCGACAGGGGAGGGGGGAAAAACTGTTTTTT.

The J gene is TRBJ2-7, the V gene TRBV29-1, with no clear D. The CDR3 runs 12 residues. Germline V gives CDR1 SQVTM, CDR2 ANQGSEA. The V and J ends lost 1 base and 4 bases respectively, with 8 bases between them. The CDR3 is CSVEVAGYEQYF. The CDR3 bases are TGCAGCGTTGAAGTAGCCGGATACGAGCAGTACTTC.

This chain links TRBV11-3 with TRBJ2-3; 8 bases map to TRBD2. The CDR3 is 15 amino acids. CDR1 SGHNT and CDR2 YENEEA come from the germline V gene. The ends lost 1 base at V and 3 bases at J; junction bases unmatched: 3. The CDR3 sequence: CASSLATSGTDTQYF. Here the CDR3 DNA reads TGTGCCAGCAGCTTAGCTACTAGCGGAACAGATACGCAGTATTTT.

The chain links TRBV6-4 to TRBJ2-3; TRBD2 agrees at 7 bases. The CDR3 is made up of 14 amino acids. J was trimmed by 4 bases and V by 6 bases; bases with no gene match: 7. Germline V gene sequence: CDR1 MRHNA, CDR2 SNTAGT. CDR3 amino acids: CASRAYAGADTQYF. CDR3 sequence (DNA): TGTGCCAGCAGAGCTTATGCGGGGGCAGATACGCAGTATTTT.

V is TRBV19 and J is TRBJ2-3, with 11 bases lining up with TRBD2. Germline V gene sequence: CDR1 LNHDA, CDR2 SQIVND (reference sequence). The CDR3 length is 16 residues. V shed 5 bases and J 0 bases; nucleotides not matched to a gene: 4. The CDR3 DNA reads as TGTGCCAGTAGTTCTGGACTAGCGGGTAGCACAGATACGCAGTATTTT. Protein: CASSSGLAGSTDTQYF.

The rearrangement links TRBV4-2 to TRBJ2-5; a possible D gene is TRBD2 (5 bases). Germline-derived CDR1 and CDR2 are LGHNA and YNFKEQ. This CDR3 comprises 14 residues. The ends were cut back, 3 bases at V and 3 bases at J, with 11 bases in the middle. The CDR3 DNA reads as TGTGCCAGCAGCCAGAGTTCGGGGAAAGAGACCCAGTACTTC. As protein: CASSQSSGKETQYF.

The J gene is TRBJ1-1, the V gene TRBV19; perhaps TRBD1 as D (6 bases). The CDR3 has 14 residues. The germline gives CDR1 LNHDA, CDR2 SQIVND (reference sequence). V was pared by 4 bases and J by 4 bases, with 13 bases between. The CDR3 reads CASSRSGVSTEAFF. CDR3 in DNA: TGTGCCAGTAGTAGGTCAGGGGTGAGCACTGAAGCTTTCTTT.

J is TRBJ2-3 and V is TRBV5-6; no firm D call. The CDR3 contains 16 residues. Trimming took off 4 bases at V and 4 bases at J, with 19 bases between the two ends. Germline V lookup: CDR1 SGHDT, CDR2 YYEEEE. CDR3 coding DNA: TGTGCCAGCAGCCCCCCACCAGACATTGAACCAGATACGCAGTATTTT. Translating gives CASSPPPDIEPDTQYF.

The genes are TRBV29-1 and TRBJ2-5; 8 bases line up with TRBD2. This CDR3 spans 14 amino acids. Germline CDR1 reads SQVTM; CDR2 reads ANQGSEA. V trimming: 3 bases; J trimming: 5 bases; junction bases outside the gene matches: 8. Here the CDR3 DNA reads TGCAGCGTTGACCGGGAGGGCCGTTGGGAGACCCAGTACTTC. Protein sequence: CSVDREGRWETQYF.

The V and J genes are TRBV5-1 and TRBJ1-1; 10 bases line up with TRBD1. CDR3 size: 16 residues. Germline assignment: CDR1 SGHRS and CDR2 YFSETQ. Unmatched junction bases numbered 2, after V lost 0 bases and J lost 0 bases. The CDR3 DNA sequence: TGCGCCAGCAGCTTGGGACAGGGGGCTTTGAACACTGAAGCTTTCTTT. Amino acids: CASSLGQGALNTEAFF.

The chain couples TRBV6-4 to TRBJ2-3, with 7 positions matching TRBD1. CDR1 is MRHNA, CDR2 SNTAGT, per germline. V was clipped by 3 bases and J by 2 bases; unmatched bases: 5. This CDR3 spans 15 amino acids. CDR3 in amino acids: CASSESTGATDTQYF. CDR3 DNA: TGTGCCAGCAGTGAGTCCACAGGGGCCACAGATACGCAGTATTTT.

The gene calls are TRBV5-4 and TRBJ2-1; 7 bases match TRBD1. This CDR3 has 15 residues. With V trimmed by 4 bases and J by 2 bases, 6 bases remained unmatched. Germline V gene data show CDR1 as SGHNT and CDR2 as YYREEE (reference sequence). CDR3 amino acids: CASSETGDAYNEQFF. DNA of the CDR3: TGTGCCAGCAGCGAAACAGGGGATGCCTACAATGAGCAGTTCTTC.

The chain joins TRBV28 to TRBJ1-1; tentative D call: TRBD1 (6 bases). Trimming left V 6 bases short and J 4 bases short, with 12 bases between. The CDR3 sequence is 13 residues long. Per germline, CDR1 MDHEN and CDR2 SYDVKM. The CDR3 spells CASRQTGSTEAFF. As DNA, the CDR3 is TGTGCCAGCAGACAAACAGGGTCCACTGAAGCTTTCTTT.

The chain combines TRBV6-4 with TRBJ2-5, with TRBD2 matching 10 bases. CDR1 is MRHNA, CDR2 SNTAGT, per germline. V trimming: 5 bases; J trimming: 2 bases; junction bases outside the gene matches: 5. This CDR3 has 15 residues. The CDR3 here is CASSSQREGQETQYF. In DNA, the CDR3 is TGTGCCAGCAGTTCCCAGCGGGAGGGTCAAGAGACCCAGTACTTC.